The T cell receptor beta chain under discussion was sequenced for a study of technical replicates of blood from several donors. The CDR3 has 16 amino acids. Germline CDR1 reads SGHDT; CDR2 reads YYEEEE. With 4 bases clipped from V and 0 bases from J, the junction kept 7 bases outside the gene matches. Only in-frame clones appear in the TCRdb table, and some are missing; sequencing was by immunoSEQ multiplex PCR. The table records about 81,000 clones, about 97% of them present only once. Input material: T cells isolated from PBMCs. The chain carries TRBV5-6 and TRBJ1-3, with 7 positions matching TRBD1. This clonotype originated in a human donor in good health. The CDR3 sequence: CASSPQDRRSGNTIYF. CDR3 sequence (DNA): TGTGCCAGCAGCCCTCAGGACAGGCGCTCTGGAAACACCATATATTTT.